Given below is one T cell receptor beta chain in context. This sample stems from a study of CD8 T cells in Susac syndrome. When the RNA was reverse transcribed, random hexamers were used with an input of roughly 0.45 to 1 ug. Multiplex PCR with immunoSEQ amplified the TCR beta CDR3 across 54 Vbeta and 13 Jbeta. One entry per CDR3 protein, called by TCRdb with MiXCR from the immunoSEQ multiplex PCR reads. The sample records tens of thousands of distinct CDR3 sequences, 93% being singletons. In germline, CDR1 is MDHEN, CDR2 SYDVKM. This CDR3 comprises 15 residues. V lost 6 bases and J 7 bases, leaving 21 bases between the germline ends.

The clonotype was recovered from a human donor with Susac syndrome. The specimen sequenced was CD4+ T cells from PBMCs. The rearrangement joins TRBV28 to TRBJ1-2; D not resolved. CDR3 DNA sequence: TGTGCCAGCAGCGAGTTCCGGGCCCCGAGGGCTGGCTACACCTTC. Its translation is CASSEFRAPRAGYTF.